This paragraph reports one T cell receptor (beta chain). CDR1 is SGHTA, CDR2 FQGTGA, per germline. The CDR3 spans 14 residues. V was pared by 4 bases and J by 0 bases, with 2 bases of the junction left unmatched. These data belong to a study of neoadjuvant anti-PD-1 for oral cavity cancer. This table comes from immunoSEQ multiplex PCR, and its TCRdb copy is limited to in-frame clones, with some not included. The table has 55,000 to 75,000 clones, 65% to 85% seen once. The sample in question was PBMCs, obtained before nivolumab (anti-PD-1) treatment. The rearrangement joins TRBV7-3 to TRBJ1-1; 7 bases match TRBD1. The origin of this receptor is a person aged 40-85 years with oral cavity squamous cell carcinoma. The CDR3 nucleotides read TGTGCCAGCAGCTCGGGACAGATGAACACTGAAGCTTTCTTT. Amino acid sequence: CASSSGQMNTEAFF.